Detailed here is one T cell receptor (beta chain). The data were taken from a study of cytomegalovirus exposure and HLA in healthy donors. V lost 7 bases, J lost 4 bases, and 8 bases stayed unmatched. The CDR3 covers 15 residues. Germline CDR1 is ENHRY and CDR2 is SYGVKD. Amplification used 60 Vbeta primers and 13 Jbeta primers. Here immunoSEQ multiplex PCR was the method, and the copy in TCRdb shows in-frame clones only, minus some. The data show about 140,000 clones, roughly three quarters seen once. The sequence was obtained from a man aged 55 to 70 in good health and CMV-seronegative. The chain has TRBV10-3 and TRBJ2-3, with 10 bases aligning to TRBD2. Sequencing was done on a sample of PBMCs. CDR3 nucleotides: TGTGCCATCAACCCCGGGCTAGCGGGAGCAGATACGCAGTATTTT. It yields the protein CAINPGLAGADTQYF.